This T cell receptor beta chain stems from a study of T cells in localized non-small cell lung cancer. Whole-study results and caveats: Longer overall survival associated with higher blood T cell density; shorter survival with higher adjacent-lung clonality. Without multi-region sequencing, intratumor heterogeneity could not be excluded. Uninvolved adjacent lung showed peak T cell clonality, exceeding tumor. Adjacent lung held a median approximately 57 of the top 100 tumor clones.

Some clones are missing from TCRdb's copy, which holds only in-frame ones; the method was immunoSEQ multiplex PCR. The sample carries around 26,000 clones, roughly nine tenths recorded once. CDR1 MDHEN and CDR2 SYDVKM come from the germline V gene. The CDR3 has 14 amino acids. V dropped 6 bases and J dropped 12; count of bases not matched to a gene: 8. This clone was observed once. As yet, its antigen is unknown. The chain joins TRBV28 to TRBJ2-1; 13 bases line up with TRBD2. This clonotype was sampled from a female donor aged 60 or older with stage II squamous cell lung carcinoma. Source: peripheral blood, taken before any cancer treatment. The CDR3 here is CASSAPTSGRSQFF. The CDR3 DNA is TGTGCCAGCAGCGCCCCGACTAGCGGGAGGTCGCAGTTCTTC.